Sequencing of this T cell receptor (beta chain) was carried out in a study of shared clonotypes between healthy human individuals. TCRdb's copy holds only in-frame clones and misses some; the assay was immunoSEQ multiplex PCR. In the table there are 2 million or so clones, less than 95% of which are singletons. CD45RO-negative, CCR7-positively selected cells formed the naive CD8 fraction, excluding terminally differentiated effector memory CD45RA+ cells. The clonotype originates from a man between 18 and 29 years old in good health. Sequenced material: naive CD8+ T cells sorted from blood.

CDR3: CASSSETGSAYEQYF. As DNA, the CDR3 is TGTGCCAGCAGCTCGGAGACAGGGAGCGCCTACGAGCAGTACTTC. The genes are TRBV5-4 and TRBJ2-7; 7 bases are shared with TRBD1. Germline V lookup: CDR1 SGHNT, CDR2 YYREEE (reference sequence). This CDR3 spans 15 amino acids. V lost 3 bases to trimming and J lost 2 bases; unmatched junction nucleotides: 8.